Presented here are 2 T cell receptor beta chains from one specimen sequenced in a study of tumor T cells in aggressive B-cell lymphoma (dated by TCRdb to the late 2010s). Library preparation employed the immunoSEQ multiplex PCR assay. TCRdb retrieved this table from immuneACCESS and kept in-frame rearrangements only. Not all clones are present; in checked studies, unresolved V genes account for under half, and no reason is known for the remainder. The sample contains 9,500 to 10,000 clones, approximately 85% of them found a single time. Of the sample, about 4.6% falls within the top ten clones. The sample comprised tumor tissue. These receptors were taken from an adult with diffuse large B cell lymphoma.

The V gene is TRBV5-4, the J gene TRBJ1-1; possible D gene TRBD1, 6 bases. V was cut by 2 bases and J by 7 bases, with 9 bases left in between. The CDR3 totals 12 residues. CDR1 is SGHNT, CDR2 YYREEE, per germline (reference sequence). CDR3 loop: CASSFSGVEAFF. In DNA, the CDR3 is TGTGCCAGCAGCTTTTCAGGGGTTGAAGCTTTCTTT.

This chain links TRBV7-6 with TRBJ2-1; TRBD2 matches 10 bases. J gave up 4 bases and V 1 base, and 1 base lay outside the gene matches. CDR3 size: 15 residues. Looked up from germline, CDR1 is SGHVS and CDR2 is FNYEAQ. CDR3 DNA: TGTGCCAGCAGCTTAGTAGCGGGAGGATACAATGAGCAGTTCTTC. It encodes CASSLVAGGYNEQFF.